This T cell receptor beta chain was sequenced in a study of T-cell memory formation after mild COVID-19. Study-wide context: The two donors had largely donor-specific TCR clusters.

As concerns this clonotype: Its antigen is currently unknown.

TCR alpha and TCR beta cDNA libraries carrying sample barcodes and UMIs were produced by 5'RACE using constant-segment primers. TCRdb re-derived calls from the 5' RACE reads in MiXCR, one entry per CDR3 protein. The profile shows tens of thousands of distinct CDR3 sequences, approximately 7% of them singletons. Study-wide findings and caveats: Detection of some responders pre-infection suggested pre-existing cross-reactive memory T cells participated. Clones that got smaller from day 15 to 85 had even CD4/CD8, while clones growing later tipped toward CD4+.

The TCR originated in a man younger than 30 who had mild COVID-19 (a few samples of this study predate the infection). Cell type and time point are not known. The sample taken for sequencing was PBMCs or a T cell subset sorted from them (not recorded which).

The CDR3 nucleotides read TGTGCCAGCAGCCAAGCCGGGACAGCTAACTACGAGCAGTACTTC. This sequence encodes CASSQAGTANYEQYF. The chain carries TRBV3-1 and TRBJ2-7; the match to TRBD1 covers 7 bases. Germline-derived CDR1 and CDR2 are LGHDT and YNNKEL (reference sequence). The CDR3 is 15 residues long. V was clipped by 1 base and J by 3 bases; unmatched bases: 6.